These T cell receptor beta chains were read from a single sample in a study of blood T cell repertoires in COVID-19. Profiled with immunoSEQ multiplex PCR; TCRdb holds only in-frame clones, not every one. In the table there are over 55,000 clones, 75% to 85% of which are singletons. Input material: peripheral blood. Receptors were obtained from a human donor in a cohort sampled during active COVID-19. Both conserved end residues are trimmed from each CDR3. The order of the fields is V gene, J gene, D gene, CDR3 protein. The D gene is left open where the match is weak.

V: TRBV5-1; J: TRBJ2-5; D: NA; CDR3: ASSLGAAQETQY
V: TRBV6-1; J: TRBJ1-2; D: TRBD1; CDR3: ASSERVAGGRNYGYT
V: TRBV19; J: TRBJ2-2; D: TRBD2; CDR3: ASRPRTSGRNTGELF
V: TRBV19; J: TRBJ1-4; D: TRBD1; CDR3: ASGTAKEKLF
V: TRBV7-3; J: TRBJ1-2; D: NA; CDR3: ASSLNTGYGYT
V: TRBV10-3; J: TRBJ2-1; D: TRBD2; CDR3: AISENSGPSSYNEQF
V: TRBV30; J: TRBJ1-3; D: NA; CDR3: AWNSWTERNTIY
V: TRBV4-1; J: TRBJ1-1; D: NA; CDR3: ASSQGTGGNTEAF
V: TRBV18; J: TRBJ2-1; D: TRBD2; CDR3: ASSPLAGGTKYEQF
V: TRBV5-6; J: TRBJ1-6; D: NA; CDR3: ASKQGSLYNSPLH
V: TRBV12-3/TRBV12-4; J: TRBJ1-4; D: TRBD1; CDR3: ASRGTAEKLF
V: TRBV6-4; J: TRBJ2-1; D: NA; CDR3: ASSDSRGTPYNEQF
V: TRBV6-5; J: TRBJ2-5; D: NA; CDR3: ASSYDRTETQY
V: TRBV7-2; J: TRBJ2-4; D: NA; CDR3: ASSYFPGNIQY
V: TRBV4-3; J: TRBJ1-2; D: NA; CDR3: ASSQDRGAAYGYT
V: TRBV6-1; J: TRBJ1-6; D: NA; CDR3: ASSEIGANSPLH
V: TRBV6-5; J: TRBJ2-7; D: NA; CDR3: ASRIADFSYEQY
V: TRBV4-2; J: TRBJ2-1; D: TRBD2; CDR3: ASSLRLANYNEQF
V: TRBV5-1; J: TRBJ2-1; D: NA; CDR3: ASAESRNEQF
V: TRBV6-2/TRBV6-3; J: TRBJ2-3; D: TRBD1; CDR3: ASSFRTGGAFSAGTDTQY
V: TRBV27; J: TRBJ1-4; D: NA; CDR3: ASSFTGRVNEKLF
V: TRBV3-1/TRBV3-2; J: TRBJ1-6; D: NA; CDR3: ASSQGQNYNSPLH
V: TRBV7-8; J: TRBJ2-7; D: TRBD2; CDR3: ASSLAFGGSGQYEQY
V: TRBV7-6; J: TRBJ2-2; D: TRBD1; CDR3: ASSPDRGGTGELF
V: TRBV4-1; J: TRBJ1-3; D: NA; CDR3: ASSHPTGRNTIY
V: TRBV30; J: TRBJ1-2; D: NA; CDR3: AWSPGLWGYT
V: TRBV19; J: TRBJ1-2; D: NA; CDR3: ASSTGANYGYT
V: TRBV7-2; J: TRBJ2-7; D: TRBD1; CDR3: ASSFPGDRVGEQY
V: TRBV6-5; J: TRBJ1-2; D: NA; CDR3: ASSYYGGAPNYGYT
V: TRBV7-2; J: TRBJ2-2; D: TRBD1; CDR3: ASSLRTGPGELF
V: TRBV11-2; J: TRBJ2-1; D: TRBD2; CDR3: ASSLEGLAGVYEQF
V: TRBV4-1; J: TRBJ1-5; D: TRBD1; CDR3: ASSQRTGTGLDQPQH
V: TRBV7-6; J: TRBJ2-1; D: NA; CDR3: ASSFAQGSNEQF
V: TRBV30; J: TRBJ1-5; D: NA; CDR3: AWSPQAGGSNQPQH
V: TRBV5-4; J: TRBJ2-1; D: TRBD2; CDR3: ASSPRAGGSYNEQF
V: TRBV28; J: TRBJ1-2; D: TRBD1; CDR3: ASSLTRGLGYT
V: TRBV5-1; J: TRBJ1-4; D: TRBD1; CDR3: ASSPAGTGDEKLF
V: TRBV4-2; J: TRBJ2-5; D: TRBD1; CDR3: ASSPGTGVETQY
V: TRBV28; J: TRBJ1-3; D: TRBD1; CDR3: ASSPGTEHTIY
V: TRBV28; J: TRBJ1-6; D: NA; CDR3: AGRAGGNNSPLH
V: TRBV2; J: TRBJ2-7; D: TRBD1; CDR3: ASSPDRVYNEQY
V: TRBV5-1; J: TRBJ2-7; D: NA; CDR3: ASSLQGFGAYEQY
V: TRBV10-1; J: TRBJ2-2; D: NA; CDR3: ASSEGPGPRGTGELF
V: TRBV5-1; J: TRBJ2-7; D: TRBD1; CDR3: ASSSGTEPYEQY
V: TRBV15; J: TRBJ2-7; D: NA; CDR3: ATSNGSPGLSGEQY
V: TRBV9; J: TRBJ1-1; D: TRBD1; CDR3: ASSVSTGANTEAF
V: TRBV7-6; J: TRBJ2-1; D: TRBD1; CDR3: ASSLGVPTGDGIEQF
V: TRBV2; J: TRBJ2-5; D: NA; CDR3: ASGIGGPQETQY
V: TRBV4-3; J: TRBJ1-1; D: TRBD1; CDR3: ASSHGTGNTEAF
V: TRBV9; J: TRBJ1-3; D: NA; CDR3: ASSATDGNTIY
V: TRBV4-1; J: TRBJ2-5; D: NA; CDR3: ASSLGGAGVETQY